This TCR beta chain was retrieved from a study of blood T cell repertoires in COVID-19. The wider study: From T cells, B-cell-depleted T cells, or PBMCs came the material, which was cDNA or gDNA.

Germline V gene sequence: CDR1 SEHNR, CDR2 FQNEAQ (reference sequence). There are 12 residues in the CDR3. V lost 4 bases and J lost 5, with 9 bases in between. Original data processing: Scientists estimated how many nucleated cells there were by amplifying reference gene primers. Method: immunoSEQ multiplex PCR; TCRdb's copy keeps in-frame clones and lacks some. Clone size and the V and J calls come from that table; the DNA yielded D and trimming. The sample comprises a few hundred thousand clones, around 85% of which are singletons, and around 3.4% rests with the top ten. Sample: peripheral blood. This chain links TRBV7-9 with TRBJ2-7; D is perhaps TRBD1 (5 bases). The TCR sequence derives from a young woman with acute or convalescent COVID-19. Written as DNA, the CDR3 is TGTGCCAGCAGCTGGGGCGGAAACGAGCAGTACTTC. It yields the protein CASSWGGNEQYF.